A single sample gave rise to the 32 T cell receptor beta chains below, sequenced in a study of cytomegalovirus exposure and HLA in healthy donors. Researchers ran the PCR with 60 Vbeta and 13 Jbeta primers. Libraries were prepared by immunoSEQ multiplex PCR; TCRdb keeps only in-frame clonotypes and omits some of them. The sample yields 160,000 or so clones, roughly four fifths seen once. Specimen: PBMCs. These receptors were collected from a man aged 45-65 years in good health and CMV-seropositive.

This clone has just one count. The rearrangement joins TRBV27 to TRBJ1-5; D might be TRBD1 (5 bases). V was cut by 7 bases and J by 2 bases, with 18 bases left in between. The CDR3 is made up of 16 amino acids. CDR1 and CDR2 from the germline V gene are MNHEY and SMNVEV (reference sequence). CDR3: CASMTWGVGGNQPQHF. As DNA, the CDR3 is TGTGCCAGCATGACTTGGGGGGTAGGTGGCAATCAGCCCCAGCATTTT.

This clone has only one observation. The gene calls are TRBV5-6 and TRBJ2-1, with 12 bases lining up with TRBD2. This CDR3 region has 18 residues. Germline V gives CDR1 SGHDT, CDR2 YYEEEE. The V and J ends lost 1 base and 1 base, in that order; junction bases with no gene match: 6. The DNA for the CDR3 is TGTGCCAGCAGCTTGCTAGCGGGGGGGCTTATGTCCTACAATGAGCAGTTCTTC. Amino acid sequence: CASSLLAGGLMSYNEQFF.

J is TRBJ1-2 and V is TRBV25-1; a possible D gene is TRBD1 (6 bases). The CDR3 loop spans 14 amino acids. The ends were cut back, 3 bases at V and 3 bases at J, with 11 bases in the middle. CDR1 and CDR2 (germline): MGHDK, SYGVNS. In DNA form, the CDR3 reads TGTGCCAGCAGTGATTGGGGGCTTGACTATGGCTACACCTTC. Protein: CASSDWGLDYGYTF.

This rearrangement joins TRBV30 to TRBJ1-2; 11 positions match TRBD1. The length of the CDR3 is 15 residues. The germline V gene encodes CDR1 GTSNPN and CDR2 SVGIG (reference sequence). V gave up 7 bases and J gave up 0 bases; unmatched junction bases: 7. This CDR3 is CAFRDRGWANYGYTF. CDR3 sequence (DNA): TGTGCCTTCCGGGACAGGGGGTGGGCTAACTATGGCTACACCTTC.

About this clone itself: The sample carries other DNA sequences with the same CDR3. The CDR3 DNA follows: TGTGCCTGGAGTCCTCAGAATGGCTACACCTTC. Encoded protein: CAWSPQNGYTF. This chain links TRBV30 with TRBJ1-2; D not resolved. Germline CDR1 reads GTSNPN; CDR2 reads SVGIG (reference sequence). Trimming took off 2 bases at V and 6 bases at J, with 7 bases between the two ends. This CDR3 has 11 amino acids.

The V gene is TRBV28, the J gene TRBJ1-2, with 7 bases lining up with TRBD1. This CDR3 has 16 residues. Germline V gene data show CDR1 as MDHEN and CDR2 as SYDVKM. Trimming took 5 bases from V and 5 from J; bases not matched to a gene: 14. The CDR3 nucleotides are TGTGCCAGCAGTCCTCCGGGACAGCTCACCGTGTATGGCTACACCTTC. Its translation: CASSPPGQLTVYGYTF.

The chain joins TRBV4-3 to TRBJ2-1; 7 bases map to TRBD1. Germline CDR1 LGHNA, CDR2 YSLEER. The CDR3 has 13 amino acids. The trim removed 6 bases at V and 12 bases at J, leaving 11 bases unmatched. Here the CDR3 DNA reads TGCGCCAGCAGTTCTCCCCCGGGACAGAGGCAGTTCTTC. Translated: CASSSPPGQRQFF.

This chain uses TRBV19 with TRBJ2-7; 12 bases align to TRBD1. Germline CDR1 and CDR2: LNHDA and SQIVND (reference sequence). The junction had 2 bases not matched to a gene; V was cut back by 8 bases and J by 6 bases. This CDR3 is built from 12 residues. CDR3 in amino acids: CASGDRGLEQYF. The CDR3 DNA is TGTGCCAGTGGGGACAGGGGGCTCGAGCAGTACTTC.

The chain has TRBV29-1 and TRBJ1-2, with TRBD1 matching over 8 bases. The CDR3 consists of 13 residues. V trimming: 5 bases; J trimming: 6 bases; junction bases outside the gene matches: 8. Germline CDR1 is SQVTM and CDR2 is ANQGSEA. The CDR3 here is CSVRGQGLNGYTF. CDR3 coding DNA: TGCAGCGTTCGAGGACAGGGACTTAATGGCTACACCTTC.

The chain links TRBV11-2 to TRBJ1-1; 11 positions agree with TRBD1. This CDR3 has 15 amino acids. V lost 3 bases, J lost 7 bases, and 7 bases stayed unmatched. Germline loops: CDR1 SGHAT, CDR2 FQNNGV. CDR3 nucleotides: TGTGCCAGCAGCTTTGGACAGGGACAGGGGGTTGAAGCTTTCTTT. It codes for CASSFGQGQGVEAFF.

The V and J genes are TRBV6-6 and TRBJ2-2; tentative D call: TRBD1 (7 bases). The germline V gene has CDR1 MNHNY and CDR2 SVGAGI (reference sequence). This CDR3 comprises 15 residues. The V end was cut by 2 bases, the J end by 6 bases, with 13 bases between. CDR3 nucleotide sequence: TGTGCCAGCAGTTACGTGGCAGGGGGGCCCGGGGAGCTGTTTTTT. Encoded protein: CASSYVAGGPGELFF.

CDR3 sequence reads: CASSRGLDTIYEQYF. The CDR3 DNA follows: TGTGCCAGCAGCCGGGGACTAGACACAATCTACGAGCAGTACTTC. V gene TRBV4-2 combines with J gene TRBJ2-7; 8 bases line up with TRBD2. The CDR3 runs 15 residues. J was trimmed by 3 bases and V by 4 bases; bases with no gene match: 8. Germline lookup yields CDR1 LGHNA and CDR2 YNFKEQ.

The chain has TRBV27 and TRBJ2-1, with 7 nucleotides matching TRBD1. The CDR3 runs 13 residues. Germline CDR1 is MNHEY and CDR2 is SMNVEV (reference sequence). V was clipped by 11 bases and J by 8 bases; unmatched bases: 12. CDR3 in DNA: TGTGCCTCCCACCCCACAACAGGGGATGAGCAGTTCTTC. This translates into CASHPTTGDEQFF.

This chain connects TRBV6-5 to TRBJ1-2, with TRBD1 identical over 9 bases. The junction had 9 bases not matched to a gene; V was cut back by 2 bases and J by 5 bases. Germline V gene data show CDR1 as MNHEY and CDR2 as SVGAGI. This CDR3 has 16 residues. CDR3 protein: CASSYEGTGSLYGYTF. The DNA of the CDR3 is TGTGCCAGCAGTTACGAGGGGACAGGGTCTCTATATGGCTACACCTTC.

Concerning this clone: An end of the junction does not agree with germline; a read error may underlie this. V is TRBV7-2 and J is TRBJ2-7; weak D call: TRBD2 (7 bases). Germline-derived CDR1 and CDR2 are SGHTA and FQGNSA. There are 15 residues in the CDR3. This chain's CDR3 is CVSSLGAGEGYEQYF. CDR3 nucleotides: TGTGTCAGCAGCTTAGGGGCAGGGGAGGGCTACGAGCAGTACTTC.

The chain carries TRBV30 and TRBJ2-1; tentatively, D is TRBD2 (5 bases). The CDR3 is 13 residues long. Trimming took 4 bases from V and 8 from J, leaving 15 bases between them. Germline V gives CDR1 GTSNPN, CDR2 SVGIG (reference sequence). The CDR3 reads CAWTPTPDYEQFF. The CDR3 DNA reads TGTGCCTGGACCCCAACCCCGGACTATGAGCAGTTCTTC. Looking up the rest from reference TRBV30 and TRBJ2-1 gives the full variable domain: SQTIHQWPATLVQPVGSPLSLECTVEGTSNPNLYWYRQAAGRGLQLLFYSVGIGQISSEVPQNLSASRPQDRQFILSSKKLLLSDSGFYLCAWTPTPDYEQFFGPGTRLTVL.

This clone came up once. The gene calls are TRBV6-6 and TRBJ2-5; possible D gene TRBD2, 6 bases. V was shortened by 0 bases and J by 11 bases, with 16 bases between the two germline ends. The CDR3 length is 14 residues. The V gene's germline CDR1 is MNHNY and CDR2 SVGAGI (reference sequence). This CDR3 reads CASSYSKSGEEQYF. CDR3 bases: TGTGCCAGCAGTTACTCGAAGTCCGGGGAGGAACAGTACTTC.

The rearrangement links TRBV11-1 to TRBJ2-7; D is perhaps TRBD2 (6 bases). Trimming cost V 4 bases and J 7 bases, with 17 bases left between them. CDR1 is SGHAT and CDR2 is FQDESV in the germline V gene (reference sequence). CDR3 length: 14 amino acids. As DNA, the CDR3 is TGTGCCAGCAGCTATGGGGGACTTAGCTGGGAGCAGTACTTC. It is translated as CASSYGGLSWEQYF.

This sequence joins TRBV5-1 and TRBJ2-7; D uncertain. Germline assignment: CDR1 SGHRS and CDR2 YFSETQ. V lost 1 base to trimming and J lost 5 bases, with 13 bases between them. The CDR3 sequence is 14 residues long. The CDR3 reads CASSLSPGSDEQYF. The CDR3 nucleotides are TGCGCCAGCAGCTTGTCCCCAGGTTCTGACGAGCAGTACTTC.

This clone was recorded only once. The CDR3 DNA reads as TGTGCCAGCAGTTTACCCCTACTGACAGGCAACTATGGCTACACCTTC. This encodes CASSLPLLTGNYGYTF. V gene TRBV28 combines with J gene TRBJ1-2, with D maybe TRBD1 (6 bases). The germline CDR1 and CDR2 sequences are MDHEN and SYDVKM. CDR3 length: 16 residues. V lost 2 bases to trimming and J lost 2 bases, with 15 bases between them.

V gene TRBV6-1 combines with J gene TRBJ1-2; the D gene is possibly TRBD1 (6 bases). The CDR3 extends over 13 amino acids. Trimming took 6 bases from V and 5 from J, leaving 13 bases between them. Germline CDR1 reads MNHNS; CDR2 reads SASEGT. CDR3 nucleotide sequence: TGTGCCAGCAGATCGGGGGGCGAATATGGCTACACCTTC. Its protein is CASRSGGEYGYTF.

The gene calls are TRBV25-1 and TRBJ2-5; no clear D gene. The CDR3 has 12 amino acids. The V end was cut by 7 bases, the J end by 4 bases, with 10 bases between. Germline V gene lookup returns CDR1 MGHDK and CDR2 SYGVNS. DNA for the CDR3: TGTGCCAGCATTACAGATAGAGAGACCCAGTACTTC. This codes for CASITDRETQYF.

V gene TRBV30 combines with J gene TRBJ1-3; D unresolved. CDR1 is GTSNPN, CDR2 SVGIG, per germline (reference sequence). The ends were cut back, 2 bases at V and 2 bases at J, with 7 bases in the middle. The CDR3 extends over 13 amino acids. CDR3 region: CAWSSGTGNTIYF. The CDR3 DNA follows: TGTGCCTGGAGTTCGGGGACTGGAAACACCATATATTTT.

This chain joins TRBV4-1 and TRBJ2-7; 13 bases line up with TRBD2. V was clipped by 4 bases and J by 6 bases; unmatched bases: 6. This CDR3 contains 15 residues. Looked up from germline, CDR1 is MGHRA and CDR2 is YSYEKL. The CDR3, as DNA: TGCGCCAGCAGCCGAGGACTAGCGGGAGATGGCGAGCAGTACTTC. It specifies CASSRGLAGDGEQYF.

The rearrangement links TRBV19 to TRBJ1-2, with 11 bases fitting TRBD1. J was trimmed by 4 bases and V by 8 bases; bases with no gene match: 9. The CDR3 contains 15 residues. Looked up from germline, CDR1 is LNHDA and CDR2 is SQIVND (reference sequence). The CDR3 region is CASRPGQGVGYGYTF. The CDR3 DNA reads TGTGCCAGTCGGCCGGGACAGGGGGTTGGCTATGGCTACACCTTC.

This clone has only one observation. V usage is TRBV5-6 and J usage is TRBJ2-5; 10 bases map to TRBD1. The DNA end favors TRBJ2-7, so the J call may be wrong. The CDR3 totals 14 residues. CDR1 is SGHDT, CDR2 YYEEEE, per germline. The CDR3 DNA sequence: TGTGCCAGCAGCCCGGGACAGGGGTGGTACGAGCAGTACTTC. It codes for CASSPGQGWYEQYF.

This chain joins TRBV9 and TRBJ2-1; the D is unclear. Germline lookup yields CDR1 SGDLS and CDR2 YYNGEE. The CDR3 runs to 15 residues. Trimming pared 4 bases from V and 0 bases from J, leaving 11 bases between. CDR3 nucleotide sequence: TGTGCCAGCAGCCCCGGTTTCAACTCCTACAATGAGCAGTTCTTC. This codes for CASSPGFNSYNEQFF.

The chain employs TRBV15 and TRBJ2-1; TRBD2 matches at 14 bases. The CDR3 is 15 residues long. The germline V gene encodes CDR1 LNHNV and CDR2 YYDKDF (reference sequence). The junction had 8 bases not matched to a gene; V was cut back by 4 bases and J by 12 bases. The CDR3 DNA reads as TGTGCCACCAGCACGGGGACTAGCGGGAGAAACGGGCAGTTCTTC. Protein product: CATSTGTSGRNGQFF. Full variable domain (missing parts from reference TRBV15 and TRBJ2-1): DAMVIQNPRYQVTQFGKPVTLSCSQTLNHNVMYWYQQKSSQAPKLLFHYYDKDFNNEADTPDNFQSRRPNTSFCFLDIRSPGLGDTAMYLCATSTGTSGRNGQFFGPGTRLTVL.

The sample holds a few counts of this clone. V usage is TRBV6-5 and J usage is TRBJ2-3; D is ambiguous. The CDR3 totals 13 residues. Trimming took off 4 bases at V and 2 bases at J, with 7 bases between the two ends. In germline, CDR1 is MNHEY, CDR2 SVGAGI. CDR3 in amino acids: CASSSRVTDTQYF. Written as DNA, the CDR3 is TGTGCCAGCAGTTCCCGGGTCACAGATACGCAGTATTTT.

V and J are TRBV5-6 and TRBJ2-7, with 7 bases that match TRBD1. Germline assignment: CDR1 SGHDT and CDR2 YYEEEE. The J segment lost 5 bases and the V segment lost 4 bases, leaving 9 bases of the junction unmatched. The CDR3 length is 14 residues. CDR3 sequence (DNA): TGTGCCAGCAGCCTCTTGGGACAGAGAGACGAGCAGTACTTC. Protein: CASSLLGQRDEQYF.

The chain couples TRBV4-2 to TRBJ2-1, with 14 nucleotides matching TRBD2. The CDR3 has 16 residues. The V and J ends lost 4 bases and 9 bases, in that order; junction bases with no gene match: 8. The V gene's germline CDR1 is LGHNA and CDR2 YNFKEQ. CDR3 DNA: TGTGCCAGCAGCCCACAGGGGACTAGCGGGAGCACTGAGCAGTTCTTC. This codes for CASSPQGTSGSTEQFF.

The rearrangement links TRBV7-2 to TRBJ2-7; 8 positions agree with TRBD1. The CDR3 covers 14 residues. The V gene's germline CDR1 is SGHTA and CDR2 FQGNSA. V trimming: 4 bases; J trimming: 2 bases; junction bases outside the gene matches: 4. The CDR3 reads CASSSLDRAYEQYF. CDR3 nucleotide sequence: TGTGCCAGCAGCTCTCTGGACAGGGCCTACGAGCAGTACTTC.